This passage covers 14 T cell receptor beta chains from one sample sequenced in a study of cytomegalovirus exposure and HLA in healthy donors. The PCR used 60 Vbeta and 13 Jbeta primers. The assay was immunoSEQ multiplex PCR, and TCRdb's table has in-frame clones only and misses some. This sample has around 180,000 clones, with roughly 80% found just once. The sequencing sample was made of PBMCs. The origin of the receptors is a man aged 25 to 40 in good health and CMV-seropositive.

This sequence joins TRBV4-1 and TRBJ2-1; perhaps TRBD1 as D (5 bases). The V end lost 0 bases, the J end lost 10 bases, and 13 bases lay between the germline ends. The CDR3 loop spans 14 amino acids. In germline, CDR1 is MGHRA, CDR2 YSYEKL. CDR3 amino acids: CASSQDPSRQEQFF. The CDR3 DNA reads TGCGCCAGCAGCCAAGATCCCTCGCGACAGGAGCAGTTCTTC.

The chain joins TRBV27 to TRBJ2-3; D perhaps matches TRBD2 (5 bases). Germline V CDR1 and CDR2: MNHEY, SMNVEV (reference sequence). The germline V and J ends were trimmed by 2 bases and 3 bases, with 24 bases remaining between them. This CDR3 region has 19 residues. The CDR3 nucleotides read TGTGCCAGCAGTTTAAGTTTGAGGCCAGCGGAAGCGATGACAGATACGCAGTATTTT. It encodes CASSLSLRPAEAMTDTQYF.

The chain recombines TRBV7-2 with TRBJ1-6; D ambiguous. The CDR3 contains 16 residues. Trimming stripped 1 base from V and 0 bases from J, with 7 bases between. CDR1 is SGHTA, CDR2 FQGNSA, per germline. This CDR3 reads CASSLGSSSYNSPLHF. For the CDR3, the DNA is TGTGCCAGCAGCTTAGGGAGCAGCTCCTATAATTCACCCCTCCACTTT.

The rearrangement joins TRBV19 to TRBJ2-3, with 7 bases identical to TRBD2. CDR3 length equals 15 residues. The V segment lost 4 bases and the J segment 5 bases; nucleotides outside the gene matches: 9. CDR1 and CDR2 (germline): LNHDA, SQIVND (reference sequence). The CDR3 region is CASSTGGEVRDTQYF. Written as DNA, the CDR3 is TGTGCCAGTAGTACGGGAGGTGAGGTGCGAGATACGCAGTATTTT.

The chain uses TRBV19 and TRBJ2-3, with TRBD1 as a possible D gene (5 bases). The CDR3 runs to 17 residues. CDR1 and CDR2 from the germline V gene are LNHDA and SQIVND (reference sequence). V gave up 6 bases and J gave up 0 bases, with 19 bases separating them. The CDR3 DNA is TGTGCCAGTAGGCTGCGGTGGATGGGGCGAAGCACAGATACGCAGTATTTT. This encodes CASRLRWMGRSTDTQYF. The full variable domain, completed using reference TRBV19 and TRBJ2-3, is DGGITQSPKYLFRKEGQNVTLSCEQNLNHDAMYWYRQDPGQGLRLIYYSQIVNDFQKGDIAEGYSVSREKKESFPLTVTSAQKNPTAFYLCASRLRWMGRSTDTQYFGPGTRLTVL.

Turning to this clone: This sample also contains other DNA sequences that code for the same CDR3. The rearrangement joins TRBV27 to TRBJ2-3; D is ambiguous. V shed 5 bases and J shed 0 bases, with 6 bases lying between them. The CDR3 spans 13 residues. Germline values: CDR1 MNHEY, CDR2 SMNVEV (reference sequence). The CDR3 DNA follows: TGTGCCAGCAGTCCCTATAGCACAGATACGCAGTATTTT. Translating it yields CASSPYSTDTQYF.

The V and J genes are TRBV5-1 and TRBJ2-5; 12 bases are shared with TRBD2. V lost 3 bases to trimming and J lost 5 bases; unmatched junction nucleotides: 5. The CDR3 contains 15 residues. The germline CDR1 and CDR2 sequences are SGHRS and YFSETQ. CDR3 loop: CASSSTSGSRETQYF. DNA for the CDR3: TGCGCCAGCAGCTCGACTAGCGGGAGTCGGGAGACCCAGTACTTC.

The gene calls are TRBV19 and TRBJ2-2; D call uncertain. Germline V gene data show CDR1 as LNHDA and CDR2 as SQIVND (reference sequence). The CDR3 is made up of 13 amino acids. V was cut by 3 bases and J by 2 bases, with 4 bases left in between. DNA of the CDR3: TGTGCCAGTAGTATCGGTAACACCGGGGAGCTGTTTTTT. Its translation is CASSIGNTGELFF.

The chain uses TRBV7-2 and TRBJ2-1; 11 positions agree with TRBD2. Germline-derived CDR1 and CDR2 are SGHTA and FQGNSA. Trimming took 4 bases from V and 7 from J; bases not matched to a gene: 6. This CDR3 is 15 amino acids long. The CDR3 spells CASSWGLAAVNEQFF. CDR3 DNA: TGTGCCAGCAGCTGGGGACTAGCGGCGGTTAATGAGCAGTTCTTC.

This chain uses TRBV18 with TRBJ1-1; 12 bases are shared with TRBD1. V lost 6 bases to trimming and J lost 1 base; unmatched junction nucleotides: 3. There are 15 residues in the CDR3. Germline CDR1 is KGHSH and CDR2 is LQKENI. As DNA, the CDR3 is TGTGCCAGCTCTGTGGGACAGGGGGCGAACACTGAAGCTTTCTTT. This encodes CASSVGQGANTEAFF.

The DNA of the CDR3 is TGTGCCAGCAGTGAAGCGGGAGGCTCCACAGATACGCAGTATTTT. Its translation is CASSEAGGSTDTQYF. The gene calls are TRBV6-4 and TRBJ2-3, with TRBD2 matching 9 bases. The CDR3 spans 15 residues. Trimming cost V 3 bases and J 2 bases; bases outside gene matches: 3. Germline V lookup: CDR1 MRHNA, CDR2 SNTAGT.

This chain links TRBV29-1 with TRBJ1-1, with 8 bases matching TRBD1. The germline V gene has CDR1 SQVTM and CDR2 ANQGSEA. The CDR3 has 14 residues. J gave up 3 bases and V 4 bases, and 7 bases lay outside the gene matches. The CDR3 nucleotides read TGCAGCGTTGTCGCCAGGGGGCAGGACACTGAAGCTTTCTTT. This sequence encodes CSVVARGQDTEAFF.

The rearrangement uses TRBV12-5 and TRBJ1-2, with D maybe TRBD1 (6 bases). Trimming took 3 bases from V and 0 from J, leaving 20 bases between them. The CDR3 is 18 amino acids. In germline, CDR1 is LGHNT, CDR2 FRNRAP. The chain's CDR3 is CASGLERQDTGSNYGYTF. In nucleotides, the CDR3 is TGTGCTAGTGGTTTAGAACGACAGGACACTGGTTCTAACTATGGCTACACCTTC.

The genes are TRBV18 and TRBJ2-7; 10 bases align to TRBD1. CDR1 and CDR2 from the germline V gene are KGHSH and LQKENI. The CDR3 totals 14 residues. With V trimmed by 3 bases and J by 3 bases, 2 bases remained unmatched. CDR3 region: CASSPGTGVYEQYF. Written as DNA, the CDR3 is TGTGCCAGCTCACCCGGGACAGGGGTCTACGAGCAGTACTTC.